These 16 T cell receptor beta chains originate from one sample sequenced in a study of cytomegalovirus exposure and HLA in healthy donors. The PCR made use of 60 Vbeta and 13 Jbeta primers. The assay was immunoSEQ multiplex PCR, and TCRdb's table has in-frame clones only and misses some. In the table there are 160,000 or so clones, about 75% of which are singletons. Input material: PBMCs. Every receptor here comes from a middle-aged man in good health and CMV-seropositive.

V gene TRBV7-9 combines with J gene TRBJ1-2, with 7 bases that match TRBD1. Germline CDR1 is SEHNR and CDR2 is FQNEAQ (reference sequence). The CDR3 contains 14 residues. V trimming: 4 bases; J trimming: 5 bases; junction bases outside the gene matches: 7. The CDR3 DNA sequence: TGTGCCAGCAGCTGGGTAGGGACAGCGTATGGCTACACCTTC. It encodes CASSWVGTAYGYTF.

This chain joins TRBV27 and TRBJ1-3; tentative D call: TRBD1 (5 bases). V was trimmed by 2 bases and J by 0 bases, leaving 17 bases between them. This CDR3 is built from 18 residues. The germline gives CDR1 MNHEY, CDR2 SMNVEV (reference sequence). CDR3 region: CASSLNGARYTSGNTIYF. The CDR3 nucleotides are TGTGCCAGCAGTTTAAATGGGGCCAGATATACCTCTGGAAACACCATATATTTT.

This clone was detected a few times. The chain is built from TRBV28 and TRBJ1-2; D uncertain. This CDR3 spans 12 amino acids. Germline lookup yields CDR1 MDHEN and CDR2 SYDVKM. Trimming removed 4 bases at V and 7 bases at J, with 10 bases between. CDR3 protein: CASSSQEGGYTF. CDR3 sequence (DNA): TGTGCCAGCAGTTCTCAGGAGGGTGGCTACACCTTC.

The gene calls are TRBV19 and TRBJ1-5, with D uncertain. V lost 3 bases, J lost 3 bases, and 15 bases lay in between. Looked up from germline, CDR1 is LNHDA and CDR2 is SQIVND (reference sequence). This CDR3 contains 16 residues. DNA for the CDR3: TGTGCCAGTAGTATTATTACGGGGAAGGACAATCAGCCCCAGCATTTT. Translating gives CASSIITGKDNQPQHF.

The chain is built from TRBV5-1 and TRBJ2-2; D gene uncertain. The V end lost 3 bases, the J end lost 0 bases, and 12 bases lay between the germline ends. This CDR3 is 16 amino acids long. The germline V gene encodes CDR1 SGHRS and CDR2 YFSETQ. CDR3 DNA: TGCGCCAGCAGCTCCGAAGCTGGTACGAACACCGGGGAGCTGTTTTTT. Translating it yields CASSSEAGTNTGELFF.

The genes are TRBV11-2 and TRBJ2-1; 11 nucleotides align to TRBD2. J was trimmed by 6 bases and V by 5 bases; bases with no gene match: 6. From germline, CDR1 is SGHAT and CDR2 FQNNGV. The CDR3 is 15 residues long. CDR3 in amino acids: CASSLLAGGPNEQFF. In DNA form, the CDR3 reads TGTGCCAGCAGCCTCTTAGCGGGAGGGCCCAATGAGCAGTTCTTC. The whole variable domain, filled in from reference TRBV11-2 and TRBJ2-1, reads EAGVAQSPRYKIIEKRQSVAFWCNPISGHATLYWYQQILGQGPKLLIQFQNNGVVDDSQLPKDRFSAERLKGVDSTLKIQPAKLEDSAVYLCASSLLAGGPNEQFFGPGTRLTVL.

V and J are TRBV18 and TRBJ2-7; 7 bases align to TRBD1. CDR3 length: 13 residues. Germline values: CDR1 KGHSH, CDR2 LQKENI. Trimming took 5 bases from V and 2 from J; bases not matched to a gene: 3. CDR3 DNA: TGTGCCAGCTCAACAGACAGGGCCTACGAGCAGTACTTC. It codes for CASSTDRAYEQYF.

Only one count was recorded for this clone. This sequence joins TRBV19 and TRBJ2-6, with D tentatively TRBD2 (5 bases). The CDR3 consists of 18 residues. Germline values: CDR1 LNHDA, CDR2 SQIVND (reference sequence). Deletions cut 1 base from V and 0 bases from J, with 13 bases between. Here the CDR3 DNA reads TGTGCCAGTAGTATAGGAGGGAACGGAATCTCTGGGGCCAACGTCCTGACTTTC. This encodes CASSIGGNGISGANVLTF.

V usage is TRBV19 and J usage is TRBJ2-1; 7 bases fit TRBD2. The V and J ends lost 8 bases and 0 bases, in that order; junction bases with no gene match: 7. The CDR3 length is 15 residues. Germline lookup yields CDR1 LNHDA and CDR2 SQIVND (reference sequence). In nucleotides, the CDR3 is TGTGCCAGTGGACCCCTAGCGGACTCCTACAATGAGCAGTTCTTC. Translated: CASGPLADSYNEQFF.

The V gene is TRBV2, the J gene TRBJ1-1; D is ambiguous. Per germline, CDR1 SNHLY and CDR2 FYNNEI. V was clipped by 6 bases and J by 5 bases, with 16 bases between them. This CDR3 spans 14 amino acids. CDR3 region: CASSRGGPGTEAFF. CDR3 nucleotide sequence: TGTGCCAGCAGCAGAGGAGGACCGGGGACTGAAGCTTTCTTT.

The sample holds one count of this clone. The J gene is TRBJ1-1, the V gene TRBV28, with D unresolved. Germline V lookup: CDR1 MDHEN, CDR2 SYDVKM. The ends were cut back, 6 bases at V and 2 bases at J, with 10 bases in the middle. There are 13 residues in the CDR3. The CDR3 DNA reads TGTGCCAGCAGGCCCGGTTTAAACACTGAAGCTTTCTTT. It encodes CASRPGLNTEAFF.

This clone has more than one count but fewer than ten. The chain carries TRBV10-1 and TRBJ2-3; D is unresolved. The V and J ends lost 4 bases and 3 bases respectively, with 11 bases between them. From germline, CDR1 is WNHNN and CDR2 SYGVQD (reference sequence). This CDR3 region has 14 residues. The CDR3, as DNA: TGCGCCAGCAGTGGCACGCAGGTAACAGATACGCAGTATTTT. Translating it yields CASSGTQVTDTQYF.

The gene calls are TRBV5-1 and TRBJ1-6; TRBD1 matches at 8 bases. The V and J ends lost 4 bases and 13 bases, in that order; junction bases with no gene match: 10. The CDR3 extends over 14 amino acids. Germline CDR1 SGHRS, CDR2 YFSETQ. CDR3 in amino acids: CASSRGQDLSPLHF. DNA of the CDR3: TGCGCCAGCAGCCGGGGACAGGATCTTTCGCCCCTCCACTTT.

With regard to this clone: Other DNA sequences in this sample translate to the same CDR3. The chain links TRBV27 to TRBJ2-1; 7 nucleotides match TRBD2. The V and J ends lost 4 bases and 4 bases, in that order; junction bases with no gene match: 10. The CDR3 is made up of 16 amino acids. Germline V gene data show CDR1 as MNHEY and CDR2 as SMNVEV (reference sequence). In nucleotides, the CDR3 is TGTGCCAGCAGTTCGGGACGACTAGCAGGTTACAATGAGCAGTTCTTC. This sequence encodes CASSSGRLAGYNEQFF.

This clone was seen a few times. V gene TRBV5-4 combines with J gene TRBJ1-6, with a tentative D call TRBD1 (5 bases). The CDR3 runs to 15 residues. Trimming removed 0 bases from V and 10 bases from J, with 14 bases in between. Germline CDR1 is SGHNT and CDR2 is YYREEE (reference sequence). Here the CDR3 reads CASSLEKVAGSPLHF. The CDR3 DNA reads as TGTGCCAGCAGCTTGGAAAAGGTAGCAGGGTCACCCCTCCACTTT.

A note on this clone: The sample holds other DNA sequences that translate to the same CDR3. This chain joins TRBV18 and TRBJ1-1, with 9 nucleotides matching TRBD1. Trimming cost V 6 bases and J 6 bases; bases outside gene matches: 11. This CDR3 contains 15 residues. Looked up from germline, CDR1 is KGHSH and CDR2 is LQKENI. CDR3 region: CASSRGGTGGSEAFF. CDR3 sequence (DNA): TGTGCCAGCTCGCGGGGCGGTACAGGGGGCTCTGAAGCTTTCTTT.